This is a list of T cell receptor beta chains from one sample in a study of blood T cell repertoires in COVID-19. TCRdb keeps only in-frame clones here, not all; method: immunoSEQ multiplex PCR. Found here are around 300,000 clones, roughly 88% of them singletons; the top ten hold about 11%. Material for sequencing was peripheral blood. The source of these receptors is an older woman with acute or convalescent COVID-19. Both conserved end residues are part of each CDR3. The D gene is left open where the match is weak. Only part of the rows carry a size: once, few, many, or a class if the clone is expanded.

size: .
J: TRBJ1-6
V: TRBV6-6
D: .
CDR3: CASSGRQSSYNSPLHF
DNA: TGTGCCAGCAGTGGACGACAGAGCTCCTATAATTCACCCCTCCACTTT

size: .
J: TRBJ1-4
V: TRBV2
D: .
CDR3: CASSGGSSTNEKLFF
DNA: TGTGCCAGCAGCGGGGGGAGCTCAACTAATGAAAAACTGTTTTTT

size: .
J: TRBJ2-1
V: TRBV9
D: .
CDR3: CASSTGTSNEQFF
DNA: TGTGCCAGCAGCACAGGGACCTCCAATGAGCAGTTCTTC

size: few
J: TRBJ1-1
V: TRBV5-1
D: .
CDR3: CASSSGGVRGTEAFF
DNA: TGCGCCAGCAGCTCGGGGGGAGTCCGCGGCACTGAAGCTTTCTTT

size: .
J: TRBJ2-1
V: TRBV30
D: .
CDR3: CAWSEGGGRNEQFF
DNA: TGTGCCTGGAGTGAAGGGGGGGGGCGTAATGAGCAGTTCTTC

size: .
J: TRBJ2-6
V: TRBV5-6
D: .
CDR3: CASSLVDSSGANVLTF
DNA: TGTGCCAGCAGCTTGGTGGACAGCTCTGGGGCCAACGTCCTGACTTTC

size: .
J: TRBJ1-1
V: TRBV27
D: .
CDR3: CASRFQAGNTEAFF
DNA: TGTGCCAGCAGGTTTCAGGCAGGGAACACTGAAGCTTTCTTT

size: .
J: TRBJ2-7
V: TRBV18
D: .
CDR3: CASSPAGSYEQYF
DNA: TGTGCCAGCTCACCCGCAGGTTCCTACGAGCAGTACTTC

size: .
J: TRBJ2-1
V: TRBV5-4
D: .
CDR3: CASRGTRGASSYNEQFF
DNA: TGTGCCAGCCGAGGGACCAGGGGGGCCAGCTCCTACAATGAGCAGTTCTTC

size: .
J: TRBJ2-1
V: TRBV10-3
D: .
CDR3: CAISESGDGAGNEQFF
DNA: TGTGCCATCAGTGAGTCGGGGGACGGAGCGGGCAATGAGCAGTTCTTC

size: .
J: TRBJ2-7
V: TRBV9
D: .
CDR3: CASSVASGLRSEQYF
DNA: TGTGCCAGCAGCGTAGCTAGTGGACTCCGCTCCGAGCAGTACTTC

size: .
J: TRBJ1-2
V: TRBV5-1
D: TRBD1
CDR3: CASSPTGGNYGYTF
DNA: TGCGCCAGCAGCCCGACAGGGGGGAACTATGGCTACACCTTC

size: .
J: TRBJ1-2
V: TRBV5-4
D: .
CDR3: CASSLLTASYGYTF
DNA: TGTGCCAGCAGCTTGCTAACAGCCTCTTATGGCTACACCTTC

size: .
J: TRBJ1-1
V: TRBV6-6
D: TRBD1
CDR3: CASSSSPRTGLVDAFF
DNA: TGTGCCAGCAGTTCCTCCCCTCGGACAGGGCTGGTGGATGCTTTCTTT

size: .
J: TRBJ1-6
V: TRBV12-5
D: TRBD1
CDR3: CASGLEGTGNSPLHF
DNA: TGTGCTAGTGGTTTGGAGGGGACAGGGAATTCACCCCTCCACTTT

size: few
J: TRBJ1-2
V: TRBV3-1/TRBV3-2
D: TRBD1
CDR3: CASTLQGNYGYTF
DNA: TGTGCCAGCACCTTACAGGGGAACTATGGCTACACCTTC

size: .
J: TRBJ1-5
V: TRBV27
D: .
CDR3: CASSATVPLNQPQHF
DNA: TGTGCCAGCAGTGCCACAGTGCCCCTTAATCAGCCCCAGCATTTT

size: .
J: TRBJ1-1
V: TRBV21-1
D: .
CDR3: CASSKKETGANTEAFF
DNA: TGTGCCAGCAGCAAAAAAGAAACAGGGGCGAACACTGAAGCTTTCTTT

size: .
J: TRBJ2-1
V: TRBV2
D: TRBD2
CDR3: CASSASPGHLILAGGLEQFF
DNA: TGTGCCAGCAGCGCCAGTCCGGGACACCTAATACTAGCGGGGGGACTTGAGCAGTTCTTC

size: .
J: TRBJ2-7
V: TRBV19
D: .
CDR3: CASSIPEKPPIPSRVSSYEQYF
DNA: TGTGCCAGTAGTATCCCTGAGAAACCCCCTATACCATCCCGGGTCTCCTCCTACGAGCAGTACTTC

size: few
J: TRBJ1-1
V: TRBV4-2
D: TRBD1
CDR3: CASSQGTGRGNTEAFF
DNA: TGTGCCAGCAGCCAAGGGACAGGGAGGGGGAACACTGAAGCTTTCTTT

size: .
J: TRBJ2-1
V: TRBV5-1
D: TRBD2
CDR3: CASSLRPSGGARDEQFF
DNA: TGCGCCAGCAGCTTGAGGCCTAGCGGGGGGGCTAGGGATGAGCAGTTCTTC

size: .
J: TRBJ1-2
V: TRBV27
D: TRBD1
CDR3: CASSSGQGGYTF
DNA: TGTGCCAGCAGTTCCGGACAGGGAGGCTACACCTTC

size: .
J: TRBJ2-1
V: TRBV3-1/TRBV3-2
D: TRBD1
CDR3: CASSMNRGNEQFF
DNA: TGTGCCAGCAGTATGAACAGGGGCAATGAGCAGTTCTTC

size: .
J: TRBJ1-1
V: TRBV19
D: TRBD1
CDR3: CASSIEGQGGRNEAFF
DNA: TGTGCCAGTAGTATAGAAGGTCAGGGGGGACGGAATGAAGCTTTCTTT

size: .
J: TRBJ2-1
V: TRBV6-6
D: .
CDR3: CASSPDRNNHNEQFF
DNA: TGTGCCAGCAGCCCAGACAGAAATAACCACAATGAGCAGTTCTTC

size: .
J: TRBJ1-2
V: TRBV5-1
D: .
CDR3: CASSSGQREDYGYTF
DNA: TGCGCCAGCAGCTCCGGACAGCGGGAGGACTATGGCTACACCTTC

size: .
J: TRBJ1-2
V: TRBV6-5
D: TRBD1
CDR3: CASSDRVYGYTF
DNA: TGTGCCAGCAGCGACAGGGTCTATGGCTACACCTTC

size: .
J: TRBJ1-6
V: TRBV3-1/TRBV3-2
D: .
CDR3: CASNRGNSPLHF
DNA: TGTGCCAGCAATCGGGGGAATTCACCCCTCCACTTT

size: .
J: TRBJ2-1
V: TRBV6-5
D: .
CDR3: CASSYSSRFNEQFF
DNA: TGTGCCAGCAGTTACTCGTCTAGATTCAATGAGCAGTTCTTC

size: .
J: TRBJ2-3
V: TRBV3-1/TRBV3-2
D: .
CDR3: CASSQTYRTDTQYF
DNA: TGTGCCAGCAGCCAAACTTACCGCACAGATACGCAGTATTTT

size: .
J: TRBJ2-2
V: TRBV7-9
D: TRBD2
CDR3: CASSLVASGGLIGELFF
DNA: TGTGCCAGCAGCTTAGTCGCTAGCGGGGGCCTAATCGGGGAGCTGTTTTTT

size: once
J: TRBJ1-2
V: TRBV5-1
D: TRBD1
CDR3: CASSLTTGGVNYGYTF
DNA: TGCGCCAGCAGCTTGACGACAGGGGGAGTGAACTATGGCTACACCTTC

size: .
J: TRBJ2-2
V: TRBV3-1/TRBV3-2
D: TRBD2
CDR3: CASSQEERGGRAGELFF
DNA: TGTGCCAGCAGCCAAGAGGAGCGGGGGGGCCGCGCCGGGGAGCTGTTTTTT

size: .
J: TRBJ1-4
V: TRBV6-5
D: .
CDR3: CASSEGRKLFF
DNA: TGTGCCAGCAGCGAGGGCCGAAAACTGTTTTTT

size: .
J: TRBJ1-2
V: TRBV6-5
D: TRBD1
CDR3: CASRGQGSTGYTF
DNA: TGTGCCAGCAGGGGACAGGGAAGTACTGGCTACACCTTC

size: .
J: TRBJ2-4
V: TRBV4-1
D: TRBD2
CDR3: CASSHLGRETLAKNIQYF
DNA: TGCGCCAGCAGCCATTTGGGGAGGGAGACCTTAGCCAAAAACATTCAGTACTTC

size: .
J: TRBJ1-2
V: TRBV2
D: .
CDR3: CASGQGGYGYTF
DNA: TGTGCCAGCGGGCAGGGCGGCTATGGCTACACCTTC

size: .
J: TRBJ1-5
V: TRBV6-2/TRBV6-3
D: .
CDR3: CASSLAFGNRNQPQHF
DNA: TGTGCCAGCAGTTTGGCCTTTGGGAACAGGAATCAGCCCCAGCATTTT

size: .
J: TRBJ2-5
V: TRBV4-1
D: TRBD2
CDR3: CASSQGPLPGLVGETQYF
DNA: TGCGCCAGCAGCCAAGGCCCCCTTCCGGGACTAGTGGGAGAGACCCAGTACTTC

size: once
J: TRBJ1-3
V: TRBV3-1/TRBV3-2
D: .
CDR3: CASGGFPSGNTIYF
DNA: TGTGCCAGCGGCGGTTTCCCCTCTGGAAACACCATATATTTT

size: .
J: TRBJ2-2
V: TRBV3-1/TRBV3-2
D: .
CDR3: CASSPTVNGELFF
DNA: TGTGCCAGCAGCCCCACAGTGAACGGGGAGCTGTTTTTT

size: .
J: TRBJ2-7
V: TRBV18
D: .
CDR3: CASSPLGGPYEQYF
DNA: TGTGCCAGCTCACCCCTGGGGGGGCCCTACGAGCAGTACTTC

size: .
J: TRBJ1-2
V: TRBV5-1
D: TRBD1
CDR3: CASSLTGVDGYTF
DNA: TGCGCCAGCAGCCTGACAGGGGTGGATGGCTACACCTTC

size: .
J: TRBJ1-2
V: TRBV12-3/TRBV12-4
D: TRBD1
CDR3: CASSLAGTGPYTF
DNA: TGTGCCAGCAGTTTGGCAGGGACAGGACCTTACACCTTC

size: .
J: TRBJ1-4
V: TRBV30
D: .
CDR3: CAWSLRDEKLFF
DNA: TGTGCCTGGAGTCTCAGGGATGAAAAACTGTTTTTT

size: .
J: TRBJ1-4
V: TRBV20-1
D: TRBD1
CDR3: CSASDRVSYEKLFF
DNA: TGCAGTGCTAGTGACAGGGTATCTTACGAAAAACTGTTTTTT

size: .
J: TRBJ1-2
V: TRBV2
D: .
CDR3: CASRPSTRGGLYTF
DNA: TGTGCCAGCAGACCTTCGACACGGGGTGGATTATACACCTTC

size: .
J: TRBJ1-1
V: TRBV10-3
D: .
CDR3: CAISGTGTTEAFF
DNA: TGTGCCATCAGCGGCACAGGGACCACTGAAGCTTTCTTT

size: once
J: TRBJ1-2
V: TRBV5-5
D: .
CDR3: CASRPRTDGGYTF
DNA: TGTGCCAGCAGACCGAGGACAGATGGCGGCTACACCTTC

size: .
J: TRBJ1-3
V: TRBV6-5
D: .
CDR3: CASSPRGQGNTIYF
DNA: TGTGCCAGCAGTCCGCGGGGGCAGGGAAACACCATATATTTT

size: .
J: TRBJ2-2
V: TRBV5-6
D: .
CDR3: CASSTRGGDTGELFF
DNA: TGTGCCAGCAGCACGAGGGGGGGTGACACCGGGGAGCTGTTTTTT

size: .
J: TRBJ2-5
V: TRBV7-2
D: .
CDR3: CASSFSREETQYF
DNA: TGTGCCAGCAGCTTCTCCAGGGAAGAGACCCAGTACTTC

size: .
J: TRBJ2-3
V: TRBV9
D: TRBD2
CDR3: CASSVAAGGSDTQYF
DNA: TGTGCCAGCAGCGTAGCAGCGGGGGGATCAGATACGCAGTATTTT

size: few
J: TRBJ1-2
V: TRBV3-1/TRBV3-2
D: TRBD1
CDR3: CASSPRTGSGYGYTF
DNA: TGTGCCAGCAGCCCCAGGACAGGGTCCGGCTATGGCTACACCTTC

size: .
J: TRBJ2-7
V: TRBV4-1
D: TRBD2
CDR3: CASSQPQRGSYEQYF
DNA: TGCGCCAGCAGCCAACCCCAGCGGGGCTCCTACGAGCAGTACTTC

size: .
J: TRBJ2-7
V: TRBV5-6
D: .
CDR3: CASSLRGGGFLNYEQYF
DNA: TGTGCCAGCAGCTTGAGAGGTGGAGGGTTCCTTAATTACGAGCAGTACTTC

size: .
J: TRBJ1-1
V: TRBV11-2
D: TRBD1
CDR3: CASSLGQGSTEAFF
DNA: TGTGCCAGCAGCTTAGGACAGGGGAGTACTGAAGCTTTCTTT

size: .
J: TRBJ1-2
V: TRBV6-5
D: .
CDR3: CASALREEDGYTF
DNA: TGTGCCAGCGCTCTCAGGGAAGAAGATGGCTACACCTTC

size: .
J: TRBJ1-5
V: TRBV30
D: .
CDR3: CAWSVGWQGNQPQHF
DNA: TGTGCCTGGAGTGTCGGATGGCAGGGGAATCAGCCCCAGCATTTT